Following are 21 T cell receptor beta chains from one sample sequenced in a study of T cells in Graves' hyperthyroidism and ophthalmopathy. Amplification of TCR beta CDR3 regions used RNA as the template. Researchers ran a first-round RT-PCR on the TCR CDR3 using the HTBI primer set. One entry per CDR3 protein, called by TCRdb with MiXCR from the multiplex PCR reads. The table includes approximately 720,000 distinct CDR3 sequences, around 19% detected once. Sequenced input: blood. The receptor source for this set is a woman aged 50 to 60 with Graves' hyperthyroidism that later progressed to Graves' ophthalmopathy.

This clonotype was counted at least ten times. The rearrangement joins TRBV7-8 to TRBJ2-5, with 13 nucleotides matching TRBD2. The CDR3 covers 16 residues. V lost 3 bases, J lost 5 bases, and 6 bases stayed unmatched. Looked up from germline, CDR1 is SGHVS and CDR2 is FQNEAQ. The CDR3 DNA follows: TGTGCCAGCAGCTTCGCCGGGACTAGCGGGGTGGAGACCCAGTACTTC. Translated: CASSFAGTSGVETQYF.

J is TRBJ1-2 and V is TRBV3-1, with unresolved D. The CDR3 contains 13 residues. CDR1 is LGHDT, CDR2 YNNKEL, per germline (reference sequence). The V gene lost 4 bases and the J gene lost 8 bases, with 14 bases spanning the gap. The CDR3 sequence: CASSPPLGVGYTF. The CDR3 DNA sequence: TGTGCCAGCAGCCCCCCCCTAGGCGTGGGCTACACCTTC.

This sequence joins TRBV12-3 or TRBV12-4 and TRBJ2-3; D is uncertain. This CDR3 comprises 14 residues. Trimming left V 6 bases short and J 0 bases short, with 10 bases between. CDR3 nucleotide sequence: TGTGCCAGCAGCTCGGCAGTTAGCACAGATACGCAGTATTTT. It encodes CASSSAVSTDTQYF.

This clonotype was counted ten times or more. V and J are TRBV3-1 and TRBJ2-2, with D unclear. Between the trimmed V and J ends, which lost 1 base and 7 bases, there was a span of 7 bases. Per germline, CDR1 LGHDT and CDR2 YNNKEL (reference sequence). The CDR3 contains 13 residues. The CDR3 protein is CASSQGRIGELFF. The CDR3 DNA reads TGTGCCAGCAGCCAAGGACGAATCGGGGAGCTGTTTTTT. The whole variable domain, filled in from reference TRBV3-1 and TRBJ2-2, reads DTAVSQTPKYLVTQMGNDKSIKCEQNLGHDTMYWYKQDSKKFLKIMFSYNNKELIINETVPNRFSPKSPDKAHLNLHINSLELGDSAVYFCASSQGRIGELFFGEGSRLTVL.

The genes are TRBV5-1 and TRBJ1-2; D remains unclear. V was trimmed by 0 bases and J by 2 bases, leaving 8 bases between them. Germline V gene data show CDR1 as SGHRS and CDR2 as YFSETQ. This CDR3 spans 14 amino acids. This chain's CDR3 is CASSLDTTNYGYTF. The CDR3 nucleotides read TGCGCCAGCAGCTTGGACACAACAAACTATGGCTACACCTTC. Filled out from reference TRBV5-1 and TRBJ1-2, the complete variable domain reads KAGVTQTPRYLIKTRGQQVTLSCSPISGHRSVSWYQQTPGQGLQFLFEYFSETQRNKGNFPGRFSGRQFSNSRSEMNVSTLELGDSALYLCASSLDTTNYGYTFGSGTRLTVV.

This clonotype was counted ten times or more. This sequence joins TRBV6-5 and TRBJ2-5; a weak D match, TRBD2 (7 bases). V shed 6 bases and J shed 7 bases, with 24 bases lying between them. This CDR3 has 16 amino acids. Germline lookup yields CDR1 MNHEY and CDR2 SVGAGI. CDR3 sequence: CASRRGGASSVGTQYF. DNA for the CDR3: TGTGCCAGCAGGAGGGGGGGGGCCTCCTCGGTTGGGACCCAGTACTTC.

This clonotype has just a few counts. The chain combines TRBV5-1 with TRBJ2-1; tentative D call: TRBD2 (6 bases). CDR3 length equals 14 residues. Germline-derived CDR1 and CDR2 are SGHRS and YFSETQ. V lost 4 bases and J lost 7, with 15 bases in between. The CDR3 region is CASSPGGWENEQFF. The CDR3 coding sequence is TGCGCCAGCAGCCCCGGGGGTTGGGAAAATGAGCAGTTCTTC.

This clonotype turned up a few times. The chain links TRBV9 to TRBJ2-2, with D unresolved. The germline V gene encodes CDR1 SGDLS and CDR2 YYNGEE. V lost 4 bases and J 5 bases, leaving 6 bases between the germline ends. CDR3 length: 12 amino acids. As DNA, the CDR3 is TGTGCCAGCAGCAAATCGACCGGGGAGCTGTTTTTT. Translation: CASSKSTGELFF.

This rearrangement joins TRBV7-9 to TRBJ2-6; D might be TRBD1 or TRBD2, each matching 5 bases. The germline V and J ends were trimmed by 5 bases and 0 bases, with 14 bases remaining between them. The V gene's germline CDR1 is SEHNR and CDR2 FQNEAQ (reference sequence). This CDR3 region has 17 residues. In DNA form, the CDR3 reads TGTGCCAGCAGCACGGGACGGGGAGTCTCTGGGGCCAACGTCCTGACTTTC. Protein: CASSTGRGVSGANVLTF.

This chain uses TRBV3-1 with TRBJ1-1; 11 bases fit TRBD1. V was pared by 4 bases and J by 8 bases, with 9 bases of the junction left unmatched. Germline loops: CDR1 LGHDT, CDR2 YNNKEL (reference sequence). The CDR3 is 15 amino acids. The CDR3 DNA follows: TGTGCCAGCAGCCTACCCGGGACAGGGGGGACCGAAGCTTTCTTT. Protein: CASSLPGTGGTEAFF.

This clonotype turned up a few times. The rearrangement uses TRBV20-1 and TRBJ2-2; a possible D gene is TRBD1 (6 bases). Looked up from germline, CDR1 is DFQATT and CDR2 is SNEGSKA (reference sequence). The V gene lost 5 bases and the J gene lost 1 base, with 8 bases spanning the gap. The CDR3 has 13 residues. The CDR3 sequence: CSAPGQNTGELFF. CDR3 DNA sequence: TGCAGTGCTCCGGGACAGAACACCGGGGAGCTGTTTTTT.

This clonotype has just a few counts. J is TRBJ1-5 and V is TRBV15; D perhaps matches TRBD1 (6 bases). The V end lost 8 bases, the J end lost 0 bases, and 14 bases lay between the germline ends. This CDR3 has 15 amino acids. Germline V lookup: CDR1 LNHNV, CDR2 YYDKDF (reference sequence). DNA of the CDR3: TGTGCCACCCGACAGGACCCTTATAGCAATCAGCCCCAGCATTTT. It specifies CATRQDPYSNQPQHF.

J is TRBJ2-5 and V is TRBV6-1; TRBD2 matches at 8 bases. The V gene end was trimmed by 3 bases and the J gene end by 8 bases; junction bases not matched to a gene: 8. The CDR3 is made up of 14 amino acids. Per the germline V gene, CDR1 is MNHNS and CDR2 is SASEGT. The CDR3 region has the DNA TGTGCCAGCAGTGACCGGACGGGAGGGCGAACCCAGTACTTC. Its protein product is CASSDRTGGRTQYF.

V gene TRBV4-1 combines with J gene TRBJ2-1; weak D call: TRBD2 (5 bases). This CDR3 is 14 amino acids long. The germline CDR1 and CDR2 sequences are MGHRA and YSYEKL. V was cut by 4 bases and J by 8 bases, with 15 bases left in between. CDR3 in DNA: TGCGCCAGCAGCCGGGCTTTACTAGTCCATGAGCAGTTCTTC. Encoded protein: CASSRALLVHEQFF.

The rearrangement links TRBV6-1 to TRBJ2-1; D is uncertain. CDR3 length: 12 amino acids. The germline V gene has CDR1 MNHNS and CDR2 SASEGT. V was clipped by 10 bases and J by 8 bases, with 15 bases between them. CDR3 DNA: TGTGCCACCGATTTCGATCGCGATGAGCAGTTCTTC. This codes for CATDFDRDEQFF.

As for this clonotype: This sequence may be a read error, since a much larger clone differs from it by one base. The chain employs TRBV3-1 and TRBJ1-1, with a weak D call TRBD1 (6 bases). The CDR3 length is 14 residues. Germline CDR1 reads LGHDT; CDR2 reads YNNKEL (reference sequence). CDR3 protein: CASSHNRENTGAFF. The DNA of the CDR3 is TGTGCCAGCAGCCACAACAGGGAAAACACTGGAGCTTTCTTT.

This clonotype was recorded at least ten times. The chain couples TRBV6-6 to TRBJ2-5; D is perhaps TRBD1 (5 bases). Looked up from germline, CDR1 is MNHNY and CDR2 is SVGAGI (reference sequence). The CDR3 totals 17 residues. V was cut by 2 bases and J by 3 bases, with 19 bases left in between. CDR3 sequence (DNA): TGTGCCAGCAGTTACACATCAGGGATGGATAGCAAAGAGACCCAGTACTTC. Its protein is CASSYTSGMDSKETQYF.

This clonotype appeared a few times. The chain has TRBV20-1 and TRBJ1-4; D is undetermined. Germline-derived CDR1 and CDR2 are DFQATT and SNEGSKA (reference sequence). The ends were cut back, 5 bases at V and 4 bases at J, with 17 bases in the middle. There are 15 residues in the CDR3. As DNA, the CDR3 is TGCAGTGCTCGCCAGGAGGCAGTCCATAATGAAAAACTGTTTTTT. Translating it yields CSARQEAVHNEKLFF.

The CDR3 spells CASSRIGGQPQHF. The CDR3 region has the DNA TGTGCCAGCAGCCGCATCGGGGGTCAGCCCCAGCATTTT. The chain uses TRBV6-2 or TRBV6-3 and TRBJ1-5, with D possibly matching TRBD1 (5 bases). The CDR3 length is 13 residues. With 6 bases removed from V and 6 bases from J, the gap between germline ends came to 12 bases. Looked up from germline, CDR1 is MNHEY and CDR2 is SVGEGT.

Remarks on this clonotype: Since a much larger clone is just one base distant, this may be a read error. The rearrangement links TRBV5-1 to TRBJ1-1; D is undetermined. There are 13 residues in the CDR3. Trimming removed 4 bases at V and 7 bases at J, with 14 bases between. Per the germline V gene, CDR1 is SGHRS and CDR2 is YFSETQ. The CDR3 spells CASSTNGEDEAFF. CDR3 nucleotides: TGCGCCAGCAGCACCAACGGGGAAGATGAAGCTTTCTTT. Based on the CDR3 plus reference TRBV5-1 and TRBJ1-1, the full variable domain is KAGVTQTPRYLIKTRGQQVTLSCSPISGHRSVSWYQQTPGQGLQFLFEYFSETQRNKGNFPGRFSGRQFSNSRSEMNVSTLELGDSALYLCASSTNGEDEAFFGQGTRLTVV.

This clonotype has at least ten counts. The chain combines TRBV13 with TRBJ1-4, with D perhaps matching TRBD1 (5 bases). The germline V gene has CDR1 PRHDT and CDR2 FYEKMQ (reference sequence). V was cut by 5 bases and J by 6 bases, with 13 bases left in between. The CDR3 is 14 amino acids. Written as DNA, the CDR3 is TGTGCCAGCAGCCCCACAGGAGATGATGAAAAACTGTTTTTT. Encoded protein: CASSPTGDDEKLFF.